Listed below are T cell receptor beta chains from one sample, sequenced in a study of blood T cell repertoires in COVID-19. Clones were read by immunoSEQ multiplex PCR, and TCRdb kept only the in-frame ones, dropping some. The sample consists of 120,000 to 150,000 clones, around 91% of them appearing once. The material sequenced was peripheral blood. The receptors shown here come from a man between 18 and 35 years old with COVID-19, enrolled during active disease. CDR3s leave out the opening cysteine and the closing phenylalanine or tryptophan. The order of the fields is CDR3 length, V gene, J gene, CDR3 protein.

11	TRBV27	TRBJ2-2	ASSTTATGELF
10	TRBV12-3/TRBV12-4	TRBJ1-5	ASSFRNQPQH
14	TRBV18	TRBJ2-2	ASSPRTGVNTGELF
11	TRBV6-5	TRBJ2-2	ASNRQGSGELF
17	TRBV2	TRBJ2-3	ASSEAVTGLAGGTDTQY
14	TRBV7-3	TRBJ2-1	ASSPWGGAHQNEQF
13	TRBV13	TRBJ2-7	ASSLRGQGAYEQY
14	TRBV27	TRBJ2-7	ASSSRTSGNPYEQY
12	TRBV7-2	TRBJ1-6	ASSFRGGDSPLH
11	TRBV7-9	TRBJ2-7	ASSLAGLLEQY
11	TRBV7-2	TRBJ2-3	ASSLVAGDTQY
14	TRBV5-6	TRBJ2-1	ATRGLAGHSYNEQF
13	TRBV28	TRBJ2-2	ASSSDYLNTGELF
13	TRBV25-1	TRBJ1-2	ASSESGGLSYGYT
14	TRBV4-2	TRBJ2-5	ASSQDGAGGRETQY
16	TRBV19	TRBJ2-7	ASRGTGLAGGGPLEQY
10	TRBV6-5	TRBJ1-2	ASSRDSYGYT
12	TRBV14	TRBJ2-1	ASSQRRDSVKQF
11	TRBV29-1	TRBJ2-7	SVDSAAGGEQY
12	TRBV29-1	TRBJ2-7	SVASAKGSDEQY
9	TRBV20-1	TRBJ2-7	SAILGGPQV
16	TRBV5-1	TRBJ2-3	ASSLGERLAGGKDTQY
10	TRBV15	TRBJ1-1	ATQTGNTEAF
13	TRBV4-3	TRBJ2-1	ASSQIAGAYNEQF
14	TRBV5-6	TRBJ2-3	ASSTGTGRGGSTQY
15	TRBV21-1	TRBJ2-7	ASSKVSARPRTYEQY
13	TRBV7-8	TRBJ1-3	ASSLVGGSGNTIY
13	TRBV7-3	TRBJ2-1	ASSFGLATSNEQF
14	TRBV28	TRBJ2-7	ASSPLSSGFSYEQY
15	TRBV7-9	TRBJ1-4	ASSLRRTGGLGEKLF
11	TRBV30	TRBJ2-7	AWGPGGSYEQY
13	TRBV7-7	TRBJ2-1	ASSSDRGAYNEQF
14	TRBV24-1	TRBJ2-3	ATSDPLAAGTDTQY
15	TRBV4-3	TRBJ2-3	ASSQDWTDASTDTQY
12	TRBV2	TRBJ2-2	ASSVDRGTGELF
12	TRBV27	TRBJ2-1	ASSFTGGADEQF
12	TRBV5-8	TRBJ2-1	ASSPAHLRNEQF